Following are 6 T cell receptor beta chains from one sample sequenced in a study of T cells after yellow fever vaccination. MiXCR, applied by TCRdb to the 5' RACE reads, yields one record per CDR3 protein. The sample lists 300,000 to 400,000 distinct CDR3 sequences, almost 4% occurring once. The sample here was PBMCs, taken 5 days after the yellow fever booster vaccination. The receptors were sampled from a man aged 18-30 years who received the YFV17D yellow fever vaccine.

The table lists this clonotype with a few counts. The chain uses TRBV6-5 and TRBJ2-7, with 8 bases aligning to TRBD2. This CDR3 has 20 residues. J lost 0 bases, V lost 0 bases, and 16 bases had no gene match. Germline V CDR1 and CDR2: MNHEY, SVGAGI. CDR3 sequence (DNA): TGTGCCAGCAGTTACTCGGGAGTTGGCGGGGGGTTCGATAGCTCCTACGAGCAGTACGTC. Amino acids: CASSYSGVGGGFDSSYEQYV.

There are a few counts of this clonotype. The chain recombines TRBV28 with TRBJ2-7; 9 bases fit TRBD1. Germline V gene sequence: CDR1 MDHEN, CDR2 SYDVKM. The CDR3 consists of 15 residues. V shed 3 bases, J shed 3 bases, and the junction held 6 bases outside the gene matches. The CDR3 bases are TGTGCCAGCAGTTTCCAAAGACAGGGGGTCTACGAGCAGTACTTC. Residues: CASSFQRQGVYEQYF.

The sample holds a few counts of this clonotype. The V gene is TRBV6-2 or TRBV6-3, the J gene TRBJ2-1; the D is unclear. Germline V gene sequence: CDR1 MNHEY, CDR2 SVGEGT. The CDR3 loop spans 11 amino acids. V was cut by 6 bases and J by 12 bases, with 12 bases left in between. The CDR3 DNA follows: TGTGCCAGCAGCTACGAGCGATGGCAGTTCTTC. The encoded protein is CASSYERWQFF.

This clonotype has more than one count but fewer than ten. The V call is TRBV13, the J call TRBJ2-5; 9 positions match TRBD1. The CDR3 covers 15 residues. Germline CDR1 is PRHDT and CDR2 is FYEKMQ (reference sequence). J gave up 5 bases and V 5 bases, and 9 bases lay outside the gene matches. The CDR3: CASSPGQGGRETQYF. CDR3 DNA: TGTGCCAGCAGCCCGGGACAGGGTGGGCGCGAGACCCAGTACTTC. The whole variable domain, remainder taken from reference TRBV13 and TRBJ2-5, is AAGVIQSPRHLIKEKRETATLKCYPIPRHDTVYWYQQGPGQDPQFLISFYEKMQSDKGSIPDRFSAQQFSDYHSELNMSSLELGDSALYFCASSPGQGGRETQYFGPGTRLLVL.

The sample holds many counts of this clonotype. The gene calls are TRBV20-1 and TRBJ2-3; 7 bases are a match to TRBD1. Germline V gives CDR1 DFQATT, CDR2 SNEGSKA (reference sequence). This CDR3 has 12 amino acids. V dropped 6 bases and J dropped 4; count of bases not matched to a gene: 4. The CDR3 protein is CSAPTGSDTQYF. The CDR3 DNA reads as TGCAGTGCACCGACAGGGTCAGATACGCAGTATTTT.

The sample holds many counts of this clonotype. The chain uses TRBV6-1 and TRBJ2-3; no clear D gene. V gave up 4 bases and J gave up 1 base, with 21 bases separating them. CDR3 length: 18 residues. In germline, CDR1 is MNHNS, CDR2 SASEGT. The CDR3 DNA reads as TGTGCCAGCAGTGCCTACTTTCCTTCTCCCACGGGCACAGATACGCAGTATTTT. Translated: CASSAYFPSPTGTDTQYF.